The 20 T cell receptor beta chains listed next were all sequenced from one sample in a study of blood T cell repertoires in COVID-19. TCRdb's copy holds only in-frame clones and misses some; the assay was immunoSEQ multiplex PCR. This repertoire shows roughly 200,000 clones, around 76% found once; its top ten account for roughly 8.8%. The sequenced sample consisted of peripheral blood. The receptor set was obtained from a woman aged 50 to 65 with active or convalescent COVID-19.

V and J are TRBV6-2 or TRBV6-3 and TRBJ2-2; 11 bases map to TRBD2. Germline V lookup: CDR1 MNHEY, CDR2 SVGEGT. Unmatched junction bases numbered 12, after V lost 2 bases and J lost 4 bases. The CDR3 spans 19 residues. The CDR3 DNA is TGTGCCAGCAGTTACCCTAGCGGGGGGACCCCATCACCCACCGGGGAGCTGTTTTTT. Protein: CASSYPSGGTPSPTGELFF.

The chain couples TRBV7-2 to TRBJ2-5; TRBD2 aligns across 11 bases. The CDR3 length is 15 residues. Germline CDR1 and CDR2: SGHTA and FQGNSA. The V gene end was trimmed by 5 bases and the J gene end by 4 bases; junction bases not matched to a gene: 6. Here the CDR3 DNA reads TGTGCCAGCAGCCGGCGTACTAGCGGGGGAGAGACCCAGTACTTC. Translation: CASSRRTSGGETQYF.

This sequence joins TRBV6-2 or TRBV6-3 and TRBJ1-5; a possible D gene is TRBD1 (6 bases). Germline CDR1 MNHEY, CDR2 SVGEGT. The CDR3 extends over 14 amino acids. V was trimmed by 8 bases and J by 7 bases, leaving 18 bases between them. CDR3 amino acids: CASRPGGAEQPQHF. The CDR3 DNA reads TGTGCCAGCCGCCCTGGGGGGGCCGAGCAGCCCCAGCATTTT.

This clone was counted a few times. The CDR3 reads CASSLSRPSSYEQYF. The CDR3 DNA sequence: TGTGCCAGCAGCTTGAGCAGGCCGAGCTCCTACGAGCAGTACTTC. This sequence joins TRBV5-4 and TRBJ2-7; D is ambiguous. The V gene's germline CDR1 is SGHNT and CDR2 YYREEE (reference sequence). The V end lost 1 base, the J end lost 0 bases, and 11 bases lay between the germline ends. CDR3 length: 15 residues. Together with reference TRBV5-4 and TRBJ2-7, the CDR3 gives the full variable domain: ETGVTQSPTHLIKTRGQQVTLRCSSQSGHNTVSWYQQALGQGPQFIFQYYREEENGRGNFPPRFSGLQFPNYSSELNVNALELDDSALYLCASSLSRPSSYEQYFGPGTRLTVT.

This rearrangement joins TRBV5-1 to TRBJ2-5; TRBD1 might be the D (5 bases). The CDR3 spans 13 residues. V lost 3 bases, J lost 1 base, and 7 bases lay in between. CDR1 SGHRS and CDR2 YFSETQ come from the germline V gene. CDR3 in DNA: TGCGCCAGCAGCTACCAGGGCCAAGAGACCCAGTACTTC. It yields the protein CASSYQGQETQYF.

The chain combines TRBV21-1 with TRBJ1-2. TRBV21-1 is tagged as a pseudogene. CDR3 size: 11 residues. CDR3 in DNA: TGTGCCAGCGTAACCCGGGGAGGCTACACCTTC. Translating it yields CASVTRGGYTF.

The V call is TRBV9, the J call TRBJ2-1; tentatively, D is TRBD2 (7 bases). This CDR3 region has 15 residues. Looked up from germline, CDR1 is SGDLS and CDR2 is YYNGEE. V was shortened by 0 bases and J by 7 bases, with 14 bases between the two germline ends. The CDR3 region is CASSVVGGGANEQFF. The CDR3 DNA is TGTGCCAGCAGCGTAGTTGGAGGGGGGGCGAATGAGCAGTTCTTC.

The rearrangement joins TRBV5-5 to TRBJ1-1; no clear D. This CDR3 has 15 residues. Germline lookup yields CDR1 SGHKS and CDR2 YYEKEE (reference sequence). Trimming cost V 0 bases and J 0 bases, with 9 bases left between them. The CDR3 region has the DNA TGTGCCAGCAGCTTGGTCGGCGACTTGAACACTGAAGCTTTCTTT. Encoded protein: CASSLVGDLNTEAFF.

The chain joins TRBV7-9 to TRBJ1-1; a possible D gene is TRBD1 (6 bases). There are 16 residues in the CDR3. The V end lost 4 bases, the J end lost 7 bases, and 22 bases lay between the germline ends. Germline lookup yields CDR1 SEHNR and CDR2 FQNEAQ (reference sequence). The CDR3 reads CASSSQGIRRPHEAFF. DNA for the CDR3: TGTGCCAGCAGCTCCCAGGGGATCAGGAGACCCCATGAAGCTTTCTTT. The full variable domain, with the rest looked up from reference TRBV7-9 and TRBJ1-1, is DTGVSQNPRHKITKRGQNVTFRCDPISEHNRLYWYRQTLGQGPEFLTYFQNEAQLEKSRLLSDRFSAERPKGSFSTLEIQRTEQGDSAMYLCASSSQGIRRPHEAFFGQGTRLTVV.

The CDR3 loop is CASSQRDPGQGTYEQYF. As DNA, the CDR3 is TGCGCCAGCAGCCAAAGGGACCCGGGACAGGGGACCTACGAGCAGTACTTC. V and J are TRBV4-1 and TRBJ2-7, with 10 bases that match TRBD1. The CDR3 is 17 residues long. V shed 2 bases and J 2 bases; nucleotides not matched to a gene: 9. CDR1 is MGHRA and CDR2 is YSYEKL in the germline V gene.

The chain is built from TRBV19 and TRBJ2-7, with TRBD1 matching over 8 bases. Germline CDR1 and CDR2: LNHDA and SQIVND (reference sequence). V shed 2 bases and J 3 bases; nucleotides not matched to a gene: 15. The CDR3 is 18 amino acids. CDR3 DNA sequence: TGTGCCAGTAGTATATCGCCTAGACAGGGGAGTCTATACTACGAGCAGTACTTC. Translating it yields CASSISPRQGSLYYEQYF.

This clone was observed a few times. V gene TRBV18 combines with J gene TRBJ1-5; 9 nucleotides align to TRBD1. Germline trimming cut 3 bases from V and 6 bases from J; bases unmatched to any gene: 6. This CDR3 region has 15 residues. Germline CDR1 reads KGHSH; CDR2 reads LQKENI. CDR3 amino acids: CASSPYGTGSQPQHF. CDR3 sequence (DNA): TGTGCCAGCTCACCGTATGGGACAGGGAGTCAGCCCCAGCATTTT.

The chain recombines TRBV9 with TRBJ2-1, with a tentative D call TRBD2 (6 bases). CDR3 length: 14 residues. The germline gives CDR1 SGDLS, CDR2 YYNGEE. V was clipped by 0 bases and J by 7 bases, with 11 bases between them. This CDR3 is CASSVVVAGNEQFF. CDR3 DNA: TGTGCCAGCAGCGTAGTGGTGGCGGGGAATGAGCAGTTCTTC.

The sample holds one count of this clone. The V and J genes are TRBV11-3 and TRBJ1-1; TRBD1 might be the D (5 bases). The CDR3 sequence is 13 residues long. The germline V gene encodes CDR1 SGHNT and CDR2 YENEEA. Deletions cut 0 bases from V and 5 bases from J, with 7 bases between. The CDR3 spells CASSLEGGTEAFF. CDR3 coding DNA: TGTGCCAGCAGCTTAGAGGGGGGGACTGAAGCTTTCTTT. Looking up the rest from reference TRBV11-3 and TRBJ1-1 gives the full variable domain: EAGVVQSPRYKIIEKKQPVAFWCNPISGHNTLYWYLQNLGQGPELLIRYENEEAVDDSQLPKDRFSAERLKGVDSTLKIQPAELGDSAVYLCASSLEGGTEAFFGQGTRLTVV.

The chain combines TRBV19 with TRBJ2-2; the D is unclear. From germline, CDR1 is LNHDA and CDR2 SQIVND (reference sequence). The germline V and J ends were trimmed by 4 bases and 2 bases, with 11 bases remaining between them. This CDR3 is 15 amino acids long. CDR3 in DNA: TGTGCCAGTAGTACCCTTCGACATAACACCGGGGAGCTGTTTTTT. Amino acids: CASSTLRHNTGELFF.

The rearrangement links TRBV7-3 to TRBJ2-7, with 11 bases lining up with TRBD2. The CDR3 runs to 18 residues. Germline loops: CDR1 SGHTA, CDR2 FQGTGA. The V and J ends lost 4 bases and 2 bases, in that order; junction bases with no gene match: 13. Here the CDR3 DNA reads TGTGCCAGCAGCTCTGGCCCTAGCGGGAGGTCATCCCCCTACGAGCAGTACTTC. Encoded protein: CASSSGPSGRSSPYEQYF.

This chain connects TRBV28 to TRBJ2-5; D might be TRBD1 (6 bases). The CDR3 is 13 residues long. V was pared by 8 bases and J by 4 bases, with 14 bases between. Germline values: CDR1 MDHEN, CDR2 SYDVKM. The CDR3 sequence: CASGVTGRETQYF. The CDR3 region has the DNA TGTGCCAGCGGAGTGACAGGACGAGAGACCCAGTACTTC.

This CDR3 reads CASSMGPDGDSPLHF. CDR3 in DNA: TGTGCCAGTAGTATGGGGCCCGACGGAGATTCACCCCTCCACTTT. The V and J genes are TRBV19 and TRBJ1-6; tentatively, D is TRBD1 (5 bases). V dropped 3 bases and J dropped 8 bases, with 14 bases sitting between them. Germline V gives CDR1 LNHDA, CDR2 SQIVND (reference sequence). The CDR3 loop spans 15 amino acids.

This chain connects TRBV25-1 to TRBJ2-3; a possible D gene is TRBD2 (6 bases). The CDR3 spans 14 residues. CDR1 is MGHDK and CDR2 is SYGVNS in the germline V gene. Trimming shortened V by 1 base and J by 14 bases, and 19 bases separated the two germline ends. This chain's CDR3 is CASSESDKGGEMYF. The CDR3, as DNA: TGTGCCAGCAGTGAATCGGATAAGGGCGGGGAGATGTATTTT.

This clone was counted between two and nine times. CDR3 coding DNA: TGTGCCAGCAGTTTAGAGGCAGCCACAGATACGCAGTATTTT. Translation: CASSLEAATDTQYF. The rearrangement links TRBV28 to TRBJ2-3; D is unclear. V was clipped by 2 bases and J by 2 bases, with 8 bases between them. The germline V gene has CDR1 MDHEN and CDR2 SYDVKM. The CDR3 runs 14 residues. Using reference TRBV28 and TRBJ2-3 for the parts outside the CDR3, the full variable domain is DVKVTQSSRYLVKRTGEKVFLECVQDMDHENMFWYRQDPGLGLRLIYFSYDVKMKEKGDIPEGYSVSREKKERFSLILESASTNQTSMYLCASSLEAATDTQYFGPGTRLTVL.